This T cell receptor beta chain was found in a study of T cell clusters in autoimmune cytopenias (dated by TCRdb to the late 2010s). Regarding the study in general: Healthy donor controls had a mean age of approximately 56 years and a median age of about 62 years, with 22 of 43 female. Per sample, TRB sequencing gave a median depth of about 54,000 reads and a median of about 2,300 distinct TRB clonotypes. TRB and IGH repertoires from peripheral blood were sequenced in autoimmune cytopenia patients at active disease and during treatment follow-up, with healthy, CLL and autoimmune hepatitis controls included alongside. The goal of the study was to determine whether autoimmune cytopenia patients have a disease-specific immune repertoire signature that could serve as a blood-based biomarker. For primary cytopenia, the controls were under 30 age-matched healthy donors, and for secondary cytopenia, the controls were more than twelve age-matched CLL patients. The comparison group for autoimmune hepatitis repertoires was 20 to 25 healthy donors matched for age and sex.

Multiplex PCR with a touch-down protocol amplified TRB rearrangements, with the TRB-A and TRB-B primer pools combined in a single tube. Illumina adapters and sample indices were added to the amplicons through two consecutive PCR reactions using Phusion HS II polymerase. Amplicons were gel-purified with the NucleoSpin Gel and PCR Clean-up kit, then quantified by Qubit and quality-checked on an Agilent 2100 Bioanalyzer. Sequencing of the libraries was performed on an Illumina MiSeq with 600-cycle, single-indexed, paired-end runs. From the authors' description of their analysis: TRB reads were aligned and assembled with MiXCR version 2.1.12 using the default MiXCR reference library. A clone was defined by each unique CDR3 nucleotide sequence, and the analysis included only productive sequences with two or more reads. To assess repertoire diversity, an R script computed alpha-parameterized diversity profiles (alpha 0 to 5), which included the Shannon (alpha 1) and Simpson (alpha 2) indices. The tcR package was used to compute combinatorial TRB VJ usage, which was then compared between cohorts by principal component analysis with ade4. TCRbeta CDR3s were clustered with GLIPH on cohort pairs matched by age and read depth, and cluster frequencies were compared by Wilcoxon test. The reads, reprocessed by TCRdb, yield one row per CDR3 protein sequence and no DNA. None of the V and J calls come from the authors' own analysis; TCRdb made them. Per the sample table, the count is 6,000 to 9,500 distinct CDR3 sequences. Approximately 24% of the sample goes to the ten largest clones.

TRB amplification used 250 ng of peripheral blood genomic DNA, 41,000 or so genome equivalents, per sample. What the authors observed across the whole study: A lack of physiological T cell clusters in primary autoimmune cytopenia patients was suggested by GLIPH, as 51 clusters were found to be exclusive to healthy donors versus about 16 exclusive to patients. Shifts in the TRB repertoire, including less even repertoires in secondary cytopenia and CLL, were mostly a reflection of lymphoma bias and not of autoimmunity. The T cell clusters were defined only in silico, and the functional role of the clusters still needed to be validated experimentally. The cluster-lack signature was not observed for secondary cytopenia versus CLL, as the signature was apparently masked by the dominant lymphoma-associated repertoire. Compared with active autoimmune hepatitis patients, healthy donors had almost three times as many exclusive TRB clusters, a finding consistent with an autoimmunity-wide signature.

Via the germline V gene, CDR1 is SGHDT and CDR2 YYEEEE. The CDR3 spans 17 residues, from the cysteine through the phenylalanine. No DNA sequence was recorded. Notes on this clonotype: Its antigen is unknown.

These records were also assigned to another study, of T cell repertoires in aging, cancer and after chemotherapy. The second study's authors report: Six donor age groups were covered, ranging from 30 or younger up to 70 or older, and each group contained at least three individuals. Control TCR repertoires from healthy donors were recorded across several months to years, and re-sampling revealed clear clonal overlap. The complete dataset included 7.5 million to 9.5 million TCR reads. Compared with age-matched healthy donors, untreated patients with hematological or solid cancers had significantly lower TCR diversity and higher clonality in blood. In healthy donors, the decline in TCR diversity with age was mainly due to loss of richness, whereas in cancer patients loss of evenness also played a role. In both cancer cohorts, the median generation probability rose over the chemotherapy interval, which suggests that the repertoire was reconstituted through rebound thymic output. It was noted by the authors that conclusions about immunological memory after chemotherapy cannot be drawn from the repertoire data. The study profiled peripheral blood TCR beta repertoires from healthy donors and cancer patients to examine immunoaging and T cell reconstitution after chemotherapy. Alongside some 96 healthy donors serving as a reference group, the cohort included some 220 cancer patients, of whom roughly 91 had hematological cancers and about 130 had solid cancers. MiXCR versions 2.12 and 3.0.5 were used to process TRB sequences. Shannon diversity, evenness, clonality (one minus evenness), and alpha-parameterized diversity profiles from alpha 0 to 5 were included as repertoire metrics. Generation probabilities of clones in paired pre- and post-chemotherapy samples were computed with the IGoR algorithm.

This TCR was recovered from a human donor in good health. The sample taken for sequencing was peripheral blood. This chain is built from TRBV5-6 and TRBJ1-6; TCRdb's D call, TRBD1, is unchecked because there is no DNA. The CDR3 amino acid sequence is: CASSLAGGLSDNSPLHF.